These 28 T cell receptor beta chains share one sample of origin, sequenced in a study of blood T cells in healthy people across ages. For the second PCR, which ran for about 7 to 12 cycles, a sample-barcoded 5' primer and a J-beta primer mix were used. Each CDR3 protein is one row after TCRdb ran MiXCR on the 5' RACE reads. Here the sample spans roughly 860,000 distinct CDR3 sequences, under 80% being singletons. Sample: blood. These receptors all stem from a man aged 25-45 years in good health.

The CDR3 DNA sequence: TGTGCCAGCAGTGAAGCGGACCCGAGCTACGAGCAGTACTTC. The encoded protein is CASSEADPSYEQYF. V usage is TRBV2 and J usage is TRBJ2-7; the D is unclear. This CDR3 has 14 residues. The V end lost 0 bases, the J end lost 3 bases, and 9 bases lay between the germline ends. From germline, CDR1 is SNHLY and CDR2 FYNNEI.

The rearrangement links TRBV6-2 or TRBV6-3 to TRBJ2-2; possibly TRBD2 for D (6 bases). Per the germline V gene, CDR1 is MNHEY and CDR2 is SVGEGT. V dropped 5 bases and J dropped 8 bases, with 12 bases sitting between them. This CDR3 is built from 13 residues. The CDR3 DNA reads TGTGCCAGCAGTGCTGGGAGGAAAGGGGAGCTGTTTTTT. Translation gives CASSAGRKGELFF.

The table lists this clonotype with a few counts. The chain combines TRBV7-2 with TRBJ2-1; 10 bases are a match to TRBD2. Unmatched junction bases numbered 5, after V lost 3 bases and J lost 6 bases. Germline assignment: CDR1 SGHTA and CDR2 FQGNSA. The CDR3 runs to 15 residues. CDR3 in DNA: TGTGCCAGCAGCTTCTTCCTAGCGGGGGCCAATGAGCAGTTCTTC. This gives the protein CASSFFLAGANEQFF.

This chain connects TRBV28 to TRBJ2-1; TRBD2 matches 8 bases. There are 17 residues in the CDR3. The V segment lost 6 bases and the J segment 5 bases; nucleotides outside the gene matches: 15. Germline values: CDR1 MDHEN, CDR2 SYDVKM. CDR3 in DNA: TGTGCCAGCAGAACCCCACACGGAGCGGGGGCCAACAATGAGCAGTTCTTC. Protein sequence: CASRTPHGAGANNEQFF.

CDR3 bases: TGTGCCAGCAGCGTTACTAGCTACCCGTTGAATGAGCAGTTCTTC. Translation gives CASSVTSYPLNEQFF. The chain links TRBV7-2 to TRBJ2-1, with a weak D call TRBD2 (6 bases). Trimming removed 5 bases at V and 7 bases at J, with 18 bases between. There are 15 residues in the CDR3. Germline V gene data show CDR1 as SGHTA and CDR2 as FQGNSA.

This clonotype was detected a few times. The J gene is TRBJ1-2, the V gene TRBV12-3 or TRBV12-4, with 8 bases that match TRBD1. The V gene end was trimmed by 6 bases and the J gene end by 6 bases; junction bases not matched to a gene: 6. This CDR3 region has 13 residues. In DNA, the CDR3 is TGTGCCAGCAGAATAGACAGGGGTGATGGCTACACCTTC. This sequence encodes CASRIDRGDGYTF.

A note on this clonotype: An end of the junction differs from the germline gene, which may be a read error. This rearrangement joins TRBV15 to TRBJ1-5; no clear D gene. Germline assignment: CDR1 LNHNV and CDR2 YYDKDF (reference sequence). This CDR3 spans 15 amino acids. This CDR3 reads CATSREDGWDQPQHF. The CDR3 bases are TGTGCCACCAGCCGAGAGGACGGATGGGATCAGCCCCAGCATTTT.

The gene calls are TRBV3-1 and TRBJ2-6, with 11 bases matching TRBD2. Trimming took 5 bases from V and 0 from J; bases not matched to a gene: 12. The CDR3 is 20 residues long. CDR1 is LGHDT, CDR2 YNNKEL, per germline (reference sequence). CDR3 residues: CASSSLTSGTFISGANVLTF. The DNA for the CDR3 is TGTGCCAGCAGCTCCTTGACTAGCGGGACTTTCATCTCTGGGGCCAACGTCCTGACTTTC.

This clonotype was seen once. The chain employs TRBV6-5 and TRBJ2-5; 8 bases line up with TRBD2. This CDR3 has 15 amino acids. Trimming at V came to 6 bases and at J to 11 bases, leaving 17 bases not matched to a gene. Germline CDR1 and CDR2: MNHEY and SVGAGI. In DNA, the CDR3 is TGTGCCAGCAGCCTAGTCGGGGGGGCCCTCAATGAGCAGTACTTC. Residues: CASSLVGGALNEQYF.

This chain connects TRBV7-2 to TRBJ2-7; D remains unclear. Trimming shortened V by 0 bases and J by 1 base, and 19 bases separated the two germline ends. The CDR3 is 18 residues long. Germline V gives CDR1 SGHTA, CDR2 FQGNSA. The CDR3 DNA reads TGTGCCAGCAGCTTAGCGATAAGCGTCAAGTCCCCATCCTACGAGCAGTACTTC. Translation gives CASSLAISVKSPSYEQYF.

There are a few counts of this clonotype. CDR3 bases: TGCAGTGCCAAGATGGCGGGGTATCAAGAGACCCAGTACTTC. The encoded protein is CSAKMAGYQETQYF. The chain combines TRBV20-1 with TRBJ2-5, with D perhaps matching TRBD2 (6 bases). CDR3 size: 14 residues. Germline CDR1 DFQATT, CDR2 SNEGSKA (reference sequence). Trimming removed 6 bases from V and 2 bases from J, with 16 bases in between.

The genes are TRBV20-1 and TRBJ2-5; TRBD1 is a possible D gene (6 bases). The CDR3 has 12 residues. The germline V and J ends were trimmed by 5 bases and 11 bases, with 18 bases remaining between them. Per the germline V gene, CDR1 is DFQATT and CDR2 is SNEGSKA (reference sequence). The CDR3 DNA sequence: TGCAGTGCTCCCTGGGGGCTATGGGAGCAGTACTTC. Protein: CSAPWGLWEQYF.

CDR3 region: CSVGTGNDQPQHF. CDR3 DNA sequence: TGCAGCGTTGGGACAGGGAACGATCAGCCCCAGCATTTT. This chain links TRBV29-1 with TRBJ1-5, with 8 bases that match TRBD1. V lost 4 bases, J lost 5 bases, and 4 bases stayed unmatched. The CDR3 totals 13 residues. In germline, CDR1 is SQVTM, CDR2 ANQGSEA.

This chain links TRBV4-3 with TRBJ2-6; D is possibly TRBD1 (6 bases). This CDR3 has 16 amino acids. The germline gives CDR1 LGHNA, CDR2 YSLEER. Trimming shortened V by 2 bases and J by 1 base, and 9 bases separated the two germline ends. In nucleotides, the CDR3 is TGCGCCAGCAGCCAAATGAGGGGGTCTGGGGCCAACGTCCTGACTTTC. It is translated as CASSQMRGSGANVLTF.

This chain uses TRBV5-4 with TRBJ2-7, with a tentative D call TRBD1 (6 bases). Trimming cost V 2 bases and J 3 bases, with 12 bases left between them. The germline V gene has CDR1 SGHNT and CDR2 YYREEE (reference sequence). There are 14 residues in the CDR3. The CDR3 nucleotides are TGTGCCAGCAGCTTAACAGGGCCCTACTACGAGCAGTACTTC. Translating gives CASSLTGPYYEQYF.

The chain carries TRBV9 and TRBJ2-4; no clear D gene. The J call may be incorrect, as the DNA end agrees better with TRBJ2-7. The CDR3 sequence is 14 residues long. Germline V CDR1 and CDR2: SGDLS, YYNGEE. The CDR3 sequence: CASSVDHGTYEQYF. The CDR3 DNA follows: TGTGCCAGCAGCGTAGATCACGGTACCTACGAGCAGTACTTC.

This clonotype was counted a few times. The chain recombines TRBV29-1 with TRBJ2-4, with TRBD1 matching 7 bases. Trimming took 5 bases from V and 13 from J; bases not matched to a gene: 23. The CDR3 runs to 16 residues. Germline CDR1 reads SQVTM; CDR2 reads ANQGSEA. Written as DNA, the CDR3 is TGCAGCGTTCGTGCTTTCGACGGGACAGCGCCCATGGAGCAGTACTTC. This translates into CSVRAFDGTAPMEQYF.

In this sample, this clonotype turned up a few times. The V and J genes are TRBV6-5 and TRBJ1-2, with D unresolved. This CDR3 contains 11 residues. V lost 8 bases to trimming and J lost 5 bases, with 9 bases between them. Germline V gives CDR1 MNHEY, CDR2 SVGAGI. Here the CDR3 reads CASGNEYGYTF. The CDR3 DNA reads TGTGCCAGCGGTAACGAGTATGGCTACACCTTC.

For this clonotype: Given a much more abundant clone one base away, this may be a read error. The genes are TRBV7-2 and TRBJ2-7; 12 bases align to TRBD2. Per the germline V gene, CDR1 is SGHTA and CDR2 is FQGNSA. The junction had 1 base not matched to a gene; V was cut back by 4 bases and J by 0 bases. The CDR3 is 15 residues long. The CDR3 nucleotides read TGTGCCAGCAGCTCACTAGCGGGGGGCTCCTACGAGCAGTACTTC. Its translation: CASSSLAGGSYEQYF. Based on the CDR3 plus reference TRBV7-2 and TRBJ2-7, the full variable domain is GAGVSQSPSNKVTEKGKDVELRCDPISGHTALYWYRQSLGQGLEFLIYFQGNSAPDKSGLPSDRFSAERTGGSVSTLTIQRTQQEDSAVYLCASSSLAGGSYEQYFGPGTRLTVT.

The chain carries TRBV27 and TRBJ1-5; D call uncertain. The germline V and J ends were trimmed by 3 bases and 0 bases, with 12 bases remaining between them. Looked up from germline, CDR1 is MNHEY and CDR2 is SMNVEV (reference sequence). This CDR3 region has 16 residues. In DNA, the CDR3 is TGTGCCAGCAGTTTGACTGCAGCTTATAGCAATCAGCCCCAGCATTTT. The encoded protein is CASSLTAAYSNQPQHF.

The CDR3 DNA sequence: TGTGCCAGCAGTGACTGGGGGTCTGGGGCCAACGTCCTGACTTTC. Translated, it gives CASSDWGSGANVLTF. The rearrangement joins TRBV6-4 to TRBJ2-6; D is perhaps TRBD1 or TRBD2 (5 bases each). The V end lost 1 base, the J end lost 1 base, and 5 bases lay between the germline ends. There are 15 residues in the CDR3. CDR1 is MRHNA, CDR2 SNTAGT, per germline.

Comments on this clonotype: A clone one base away is much larger, so this may be a read error. The rearrangement uses TRBV18 and TRBJ2-7; 8 nucleotides align to TRBD2. V gave up 5 bases and J gave up 0 bases; unmatched junction bases: 6. CDR3 size: 15 residues. Germline V gene lookup returns CDR1 KGHSH and CDR2 LQKENI. The CDR3 sequence: CASSEGLVNSYEQYF. CDR3 in DNA: TGTGCCAGCTCAGAGGGACTAGTGAACTCCTACGAGCAGTACTTC.

This chain links TRBV6-1 with TRBJ1-2; D not resolved. From germline, CDR1 is MNHNS and CDR2 SASEGT. This CDR3 has 17 residues. V lost 5 bases and J 8 bases, leaving 27 bases between the germline ends. CDR3 nucleotides: TGTGCCAGCAGTCAGACTTTACGGGCCCCGGCACAGAGAGGCTACACCTTC. Encoded protein: CASSQTLRAPAQRGYTF.

The rearrangement joins TRBV4-3 to TRBJ2-5; D is perhaps TRBD1 (6 bases). The V gene's germline CDR1 is LGHNA and CDR2 YSLEER. This CDR3 region has 16 residues. V shed 0 bases and J shed 5 bases, with 16 bases lying between them. CDR3 sequence: CASSQEEAGVGETQYF. The CDR3 DNA follows: TGCGCCAGCAGCCAAGAGGAGGCAGGGGTTGGGGAGACCCAGTACTTC.

This chain joins TRBV20-1 and TRBJ2-1; TRBD2 aligns across 9 bases. The CDR3 totals 16 residues. Germline V gives CDR1 DFQATT, CDR2 SNEGSKA (reference sequence). Germline trimming cut 6 bases from V and 10 bases from J; bases unmatched to any gene: 19. The CDR3 DNA reads as TGCAGTGCGAAAGGGAAGCGGGGGGCTCCATCATGCGAGCAGTTCTTC. Translation: CSAKGKRGAPSCEQFF.

The gene calls are TRBV30 and TRBJ1-6; D is perhaps TRBD1 (5 bases). Germline CDR1 and CDR2: GTSNPN and SVGIG (reference sequence). Trimming removed 0 bases at V and 7 bases at J, with 22 bases between. This CDR3 contains 18 residues. The CDR3 here is CAWSVAGPYPTTNSPLHF. As DNA, the CDR3 is TGTGCCTGGAGTGTGGCAGGGCCATACCCTACTACGAATTCACCCCTCCACTTT. Complete variable domain (other parts from reference TRBV30 and TRBJ1-6): SQTIHQWPATLVQPVGSPLSLECTVEGTSNPNLYWYRQAAGRGLQLLFYSVGIGQISSEVPQNLSASRPQDRQFILSSKKLLLSDSGFYLCAWSVAGPYPTTNSPLHFGNGTRLTVT.

In its sample, this clonotype was seen once. The chain links TRBV25-1 to TRBJ2-5, with D perhaps TRBD1 (6 bases). The J call may be in error: the DNA end matches TRBJ2-7 better. The CDR3 runs to 14 residues. Germline V CDR1 and CDR2: MGHDK, SYGVNS. This chain's CDR3 is CASSAGQFLGEQYF. Written as DNA, the CDR3 is TGTGCCAGCAGTGCTGGACAGTTTTTGGGCGAGCAGTACTTC.

The gene calls are TRBV7-9 and TRBJ2-3; the match to TRBD2 covers 11 bases. Per the germline V gene, CDR1 is SEHNR and CDR2 is FQNEAQ (reference sequence). J lost 4 bases, V lost 6 bases, and 6 bases had no gene match. CDR3 size: 15 residues. The CDR3 DNA reads as TGTGCCAGCAGGATAGCGGGGGGGCCGGCAGATACGCAGTATTTT. Translated, it gives CASRIAGGPADTQYF.